This T cell receptor beta chain emerged from a study of CD8 T cells in ankylosing spondylitis. Study outcomes and limitations: Disease-associated clonotypes exhibited CD8+ identity and were relatively infrequent in peripheral blood. Earlier literature documents some of the motif variants in reactive arthritis synovial fluid and blood. Significant enrichment of disease-linked clones was reportedly seen in matched ankylosing spondylitis synovial fluid.

In its sample, this clonotype was seen a few times. Its specificity is not known. Generation of TCR beta libraries employed quantitative 5'-RACE incorporating molecular barcodes. MiXCR, applied by TCRdb to the 5' RACE reads, yields one record per CDR3 protein. The data show about 240,000 distinct CDR3 sequences, about 10% seen once. Germline CDR1 reads LGHDT; CDR2 reads YNNKEL (reference sequence). The CDR3 is 11 residues long. V was shortened by 8 bases and J by 4 bases, with 9 bases between the two germline ends. The sample was blood, either unsorted or a sorted T cell fraction (not recorded which). The clonotype comes from a male donor with ankylosing spondylitis or in good health (not recorded which). The rearrangement links TRBV3-1 to TRBJ2-7; D gene uncertain. The CDR3 sequence: CASVGEYEQYF. The CDR3 bases are TGTGCCAGCGTGGGCGAATACGAGCAGTACTTC.